The 28 T cell receptor beta chains listed next were all sequenced from one sample in a study of regulatory T cells. Study outcomes and limitations: Hydrophobic residues at CDR3 positions 6 and 7 were enriched in conventional CD4+ T cells of CD3G-deficient patients.

The PCR used 52 TRBV and 13 TRBJ primers. Libraries were prepared by immunoSEQ multiplex PCR; TCRdb keeps only in-frame clonotypes and omits some of them. This sample has tens of thousands of clones, with around 90% found just once. Which antigens these TCRs recognize remains unknown. Specimen: conventional CD4+ T cells sorted from blood. Receptors were obtained from a person aged 18-35 years with CD3G deficiency.

The count of this clone is one. The rearrangement links TRBV15 to TRBJ1-4; D remains unclear. CDR1 and CDR2 from the germline V gene are LNHNV and YYDKDF (reference sequence). V shed 0 bases and J shed 4 bases, with 6 bases lying between them. The CDR3 sequence is 14 residues long. The CDR3 bases are TGTGCCACCAGCAGAGATTTGATTAATGAAAAACTGTTTTTT. As protein: CATSRDLINEKLFF.

V and J are TRBV5-1 and TRBJ2-6, with D possibly being TRBD1 or TRBD2 (6 bases each). The CDR3 has 16 amino acids. The germline gives CDR1 SGHRS, CDR2 YFSETQ. V was shortened by 7 bases and J by 0 bases, with 14 bases between the two germline ends. The CDR3 sequence is CASGAGQRSGANVLTF. CDR3 nucleotide sequence: TGCGCCAGCGGGGCGGGACAACGCTCTGGGGCCAACGTCCTGACTTTC.

The rearrangement uses TRBV4-1 and TRBJ1-5; D gene ambiguous. V was shortened by 2 bases and J by 8 bases, with 19 bases between the two germline ends. CDR1 is MGHRA, CDR2 YSYEKL, per germline. The CDR3 sequence is 16 residues long. The CDR3 protein is CASSQPTASLAKPQHF. The CDR3 DNA is TGCGCCAGCAGCCAACCTACCGCTTCGTTGGCTAAGCCCCAGCATTTT.

This chain connects TRBV4-3 to TRBJ2-1; no clear D gene. Germline CDR1 LGHNA, CDR2 YSLEER. V gave up 3 bases and J gave up 5 bases, with 20 bases separating them. This CDR3 contains 17 residues. This chain's CDR3 is CASSHSTQGSKHNEQFF. CDR3 nucleotide sequence: TGCGCCAGCAGCCACTCCACACAAGGGTCTAAACACAATGAGCAGTTCTTC.

V usage is TRBV10-3 and J usage is TRBJ2-7, with no clear D. The ends were cut back, 4 bases at V and 2 bases at J, with 9 bases in the middle. The CDR3 consists of 13 residues. Germline-derived CDR1 and CDR2 are ENHRY and SYGVKD. The chain's CDR3 is CAISAGSTYEQYF. DNA for the CDR3: TGTGCCATCAGTGCCGGCAGCACCTACGAGCAGTACTTC.

This chain joins TRBV19 and TRBJ2-2; maybe TRBD2 (5 bases). The CDR3 has 15 residues. CDR1 LNHDA and CDR2 SQIVND come from the germline V gene (reference sequence). Trimming removed 1 base from V and 3 bases from J, with 9 bases in between. CDR3 loop: CASSIGAAYTGELFF. CDR3 bases: TGTGCCAGTAGTATAGGAGCGGCCTACACCGGGGAGCTGTTTTTT.

The gene calls are TRBV7-8 and TRBJ2-7, with D hard to call. The CDR3 has 13 residues. V was clipped by 0 bases and J by 5 bases, with 8 bases between them. The germline CDR1 and CDR2 sequences are SGHVS and FQNEAQ. The CDR3 DNA is TGTGCCAGCAGCTTAGCGCCGCAGGACGAGCAGTACTTC. Its protein product is CASSLAPQDEQYF.

This sequence joins TRBV28 and TRBJ1-1; D gene ambiguous. The CDR3 length is 15 residues. Looked up from germline, CDR1 is MDHEN and CDR2 is SYDVKM. Trimming left V 3 bases short and J 4 bases short, with 15 bases between. Here the CDR3 reads CASSFTKTGITEAFF. The CDR3 bases are TGTGCCAGCAGTTTTACCAAGACGGGCATCACTGAAGCTTTCTTT.

This chain connects TRBV28 to TRBJ2-1; 9 nucleotides match TRBD2. There are 17 residues in the CDR3. V was clipped by 4 bases and J by 5 bases; unmatched bases: 12. The germline V gene encodes CDR1 MDHEN and CDR2 SYDVKM. Here the CDR3 DNA reads TGTGCCAGCAGTTCCGCAGGTAGCGGGAGAGGTCACAATGAGCAGTTCTTC. Its protein is CASSSAGSGRGHNEQFF. The complete variable domain, with remaining parts taken from reference TRBV28 and TRBJ2-1, reads DVKVTQSSRYLVKRTGEKVFLECVQDMDHENMFWYRQDPGLGLRLIYFSYDVKMKEKGDIPEGYSVSREKKERFSLILESASTNQTSMYLCASSSAGSGRGHNEQFFGPGTRLTVL.

The rearrangement links TRBV6-1 to TRBJ2-7; 8 bases match TRBD1. This CDR3 region has 14 residues. Germline loops: CDR1 MNHNS, CDR2 SASEGT. Unmatched junction bases numbered 1, after V lost 2 bases and J lost 1 base. The CDR3 loop reads CASSETGGSYEQYF. The DNA of the CDR3 is TGTGCCAGCAGTGAAACAGGGGGGTCCTACGAGCAGTACTTC.

The gene calls are TRBV29-1 and TRBJ1-4; unclear D gene. Deletions cut 7 bases from V and 8 bases from J, with 20 bases between. This CDR3 has 14 amino acids. The germline gives CDR1 SQVTM, CDR2 ANQGSEA. The CDR3 is CSALVIREEEKLFF. The CDR3, as DNA: TGCAGCGCCCTGGTCATAAGGGAGGAAGAAAAACTGTTTTTT.

A single count supports this clone. This chain links TRBV29-1 with TRBJ2-1; 9 bases are a match to TRBD1. J lost 4 bases, V lost 1 base, and 2 bases had no gene match. CDR3 length equals 14 residues. Germline values: CDR1 SQVTM, CDR2 ANQGSEA. CDR3 in amino acids: CSVEGDRGYNEQFF. CDR3 DNA sequence: TGCAGCGTTGAAGGCGACAGGGGGTACAATGAGCAGTTCTTC.

The J gene is TRBJ2-1, the V gene TRBV5-1, with 9 bases fitting TRBD2. This CDR3 region has 15 residues. Germline assignment: CDR1 SGHRS and CDR2 YFSETQ. The V segment lost 0 bases and the J segment 2 bases; nucleotides outside the gene matches: 0. Written as DNA, the CDR3 is TGCGCCAGCAGCTTGGGCGGGGGGGCCTACAATGAGCAGTTCTTC. This codes for CASSLGGGAYNEQFF.

The chain joins TRBV6-1 to TRBJ2-7; TRBD2 agrees at 8 bases. Losses at the gene ends were 4 bases for V and 2 bases for J; bases not matched to a gene: 4. This CDR3 is 14 amino acids long. The V gene's germline CDR1 is MNHNS and CDR2 SASEGT. The CDR3 coding sequence is TGTGCCAGCAGTGGAGCGGGACTAGCCTACGAGCAGTACTTC. Protein: CASSGAGLAYEQYF.

V and J are TRBV29-1 and TRBJ2-1; possible D gene TRBD2, 5 bases. Trimming pared 4 bases from V and 8 bases from J, leaving 15 bases between. From germline, CDR1 is SQVTM and CDR2 ANQGSEA. The CDR3 consists of 13 residues. For the CDR3, the DNA is TGCAGCGTTGTGGGTGCGGGTATAGATGAGCAGTTCTTC. Amino acid sequence: CSVVGAGIDEQFF.

CDR3 loop: CASMQHRGDTQYF. CDR3 in DNA: TGTGCCAGCATGCAACACAGGGGGGATACGCAGTATTTT. The chain joins TRBV7-3 to TRBJ2-3; 8 bases are shared with TRBD1. The trim removed 7 bases at V and 6 bases at J, leaving 6 bases unmatched. The CDR3 is 13 amino acids. The germline gives CDR1 SGHTA, CDR2 FQGTGA.

The V gene is TRBV6-6, the J gene TRBJ2-2, with a tentative D call TRBD1 (6 bases). The CDR3 sequence is 13 residues long. The V end was cut by 7 bases, the J end by 7 bases, with 13 bases between. Germline V gene data show CDR1 as MNHNY and CDR2 as SVGAGI (reference sequence). In nucleotides, the CDR3 is TGTGCCAGCATCTACAGGGTCGGCGGGGAGCTGTTTTTT. It is translated as CASIYRVGGELFF.

The V and J genes are TRBV6-1 and TRBJ2-1; D may correspond to TRBD1 or TRBD2 (6 bases each). CDR3 length equals 15 residues. V lost 1 base to trimming and J lost 2 bases, with 9 bases between them. The germline gives CDR1 MNHNS, CDR2 SASEGT. CDR3 region: CASSEEGGAYNEQFF. In nucleotides, the CDR3 is TGTGCCAGCAGTGAAGAGGGGGGCGCCTACAATGAGCAGTTCTTC.

About this clone itself: This CDR3 is also generated by other DNA sequences in the sample. The rearrangement joins TRBV13 to TRBJ2-7; D is possibly TRBD2 (6 bases). CDR3 length equals 15 residues. With 0 bases removed from V and 5 bases from J, the gap between germline ends came to 14 bases. Germline loops: CDR1 PRHDT, CDR2 FYEKMQ (reference sequence). CDR3 loop: CASSLGRRERNEQYF. The CDR3 coding sequence is TGTGCCAGCAGCTTAGGCCGACGGGAGAGGAACGAGCAGTACTTC.

V usage is TRBV28 and J usage is TRBJ2-5; a possible D gene is TRBD2 (6 bases). V was pared by 6 bases and J by 3 bases, with 17 bases between. Germline assignment: CDR1 MDHEN and CDR2 SYDVKM. The CDR3 has 15 amino acids. This CDR3 is CASRGTGHTKETQYF. The CDR3 coding sequence is TGTGCCAGCAGGGGGACTGGACACACGAAAGAGACCCAGTACTTC. The full variable domain, with the rest looked up from reference TRBV28 and TRBJ2-5, is DVKVTQSSRYLVKRTGEKVFLECVQDMDHENMFWYRQDPGLGLRLIYFSYDVKMKEKGDIPEGYSVSREKKERFSLILESASTNQTSMYLCASRGTGHTKETQYFGPGTRLLVL.

This clone was seen just once. Other DNA sequences of this sample code for an identical CDR3. The chain recombines TRBV7-9 with TRBJ2-6; no clear D. Germline CDR1 is SEHNR and CDR2 is FQNEAQ (reference sequence). Trimming cost V 5 bases and J 0 bases, with 8 bases left between them. This CDR3 region has 15 residues. The CDR3 sequence: CASSPRTSGANVLTF. The CDR3 DNA follows: TGTGCCAGCAGCCCACGGACCTCTGGGGCCAACGTCCTGACTTTC. The full variable domain, in which reference TRBV7-9 and TRBJ2-6 provide the parts outside the CDR3, is DTGVSQNPRHKITKRGQNVTFRCDPISEHNRLYWYRQTLGQGPEFLTYFQNEAQLEKSRLLSDRFSAERPKGSFSTLEIQRTEQGDSAMYLCASSPRTSGANVLTFGAGSRLTVL.

The table lists this clone with a count of one. The rearrangement uses TRBV5-1 and TRBJ2-1; maybe TRBD2 (5 bases). CDR3 length equals 15 residues. V shed 0 bases and J shed 3 bases, with 10 bases lying between them. Germline-derived CDR1 and CDR2 are SGHRS and YFSETQ. The CDR3 loop is CASSLGGAFYNEQFF. The CDR3 bases are TGCGCCAGCAGCTTGGGGGGAGCCTTCTACAATGAGCAGTTCTTC.

The chain employs TRBV6-1 and TRBJ2-1, with a possible D match to TRBD2 (7 bases). CDR1 MNHNS and CDR2 SASEGT come from the germline V gene. The germline V and J ends were trimmed by 5 bases and 4 bases, with 12 bases remaining between them. The CDR3 contains 14 residues. The CDR3 nucleotides read TGTGCCAGCAGTAGCGGGACAACATACAATGAGCAGTTCTTC. Its protein product is CASSSGTTYNEQFF.

The V and J genes are TRBV5-1 and TRBJ2-3; TRBD2 is a possible D gene (6 bases). The germline V and J ends were trimmed by 4 bases and 2 bases, with 11 bases remaining between them. This CDR3 is 14 amino acids long. The germline gives CDR1 SGHRS, CDR2 YFSETQ. CDR3 loop: CASSVGGPTDTQYF. CDR3 sequence (DNA): TGCGCCAGCAGCGTGGGGGGTCCCACAGATACGCAGTATTTT.

The rearrangement uses TRBV11-2 and TRBJ2-2, with D perhaps TRBD2 (6 bases). CDR3 length equals 13 residues. The germline gives CDR1 SGHAT, CDR2 FQNNGV. The V and J ends lost 5 bases and 6 bases respectively, with 10 bases between them. CDR3 DNA sequence: TGTGCCAGCAGCCCGGGACTCCCCGGGGAGCTGTTTTTT. It yields the protein CASSPGLPGELFF.

The chain joins TRBV28 to TRBJ2-7; D not certain. Per the germline V gene, CDR1 is MDHEN and CDR2 is SYDVKM. Trimming pared 4 bases from V and 7 bases from J, leaving 20 bases between. The CDR3 spans 15 residues. CDR3 coding DNA: TGTGCCAGCAGTTCGTCAGGAAAAGGGCTTTGGGAGCAGTACTTC. Translation: CASSSSGKGLWEQYF.

The chain combines TRBV11-2 with TRBJ2-2; maybe TRBD1 (6 bases). CDR1 and CDR2 (germline): SGHAT, FQNNGV. Deletions cut 5 bases from V and 6 bases from J, with 13 bases between. The CDR3 extends over 14 amino acids. DNA for the CDR3: TGTGCCAGCAGCACGTTACAGGGTGCCGGGGAGCTGTTTTTT. Amino acids: CASSTLQGAGELFF.

The rearrangement joins TRBV6-1 to TRBJ2-7; possible D gene TRBD2, 6 bases. The V and J ends lost 8 bases and 6 bases respectively, with 14 bases between them. The CDR3 has 12 residues. The germline gives CDR1 MNHNS, CDR2 SASEGT. CDR3 loop: CASCVGSGEQYF. CDR3 sequence (DNA): TGTGCCAGCTGTGTCGGTAGCGGCGAGCAGTACTTC.